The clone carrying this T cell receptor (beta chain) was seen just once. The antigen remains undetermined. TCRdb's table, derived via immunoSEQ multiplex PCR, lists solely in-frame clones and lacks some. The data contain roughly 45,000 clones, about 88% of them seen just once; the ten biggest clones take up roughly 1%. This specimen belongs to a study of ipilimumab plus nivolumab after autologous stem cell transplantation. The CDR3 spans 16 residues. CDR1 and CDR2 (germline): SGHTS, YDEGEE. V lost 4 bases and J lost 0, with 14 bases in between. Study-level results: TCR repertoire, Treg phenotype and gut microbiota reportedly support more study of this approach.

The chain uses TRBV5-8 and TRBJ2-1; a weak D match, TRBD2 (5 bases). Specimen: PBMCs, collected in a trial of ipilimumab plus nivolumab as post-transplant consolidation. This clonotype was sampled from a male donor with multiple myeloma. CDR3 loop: CASSRYSASSYNEQFF. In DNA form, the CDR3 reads TGTGCCAGCAGCAGATATAGCGCAAGCTCCTACAATGAGCAGTTCTTC.